These T cell receptor beta chains were read from a single sample in a study of T cells in Graves' hyperthyroidism and ophthalmopathy. TCRdb redid the calling of the multiplex PCR reads with MiXCR, one entry per CDR3 protein. The sample holds 540,000 or so distinct CDR3 sequences, about 45% seen once. Sequencing was performed on peripheral blood or thyroid tissue (not recorded which). The receptors shown here come from an adult woman with Graves' disease, either hyperthyroidism or ophthalmopathy (not recorded which). CDR3s include the opening cysteine and the closing phenylalanine or tryptophan. A D gene is named only where the DNA matches it firmly. Clone size appears in some rows only: once, few, many, or a class for an expanded clone.

d_call j_call clone_size v_call cdr3_aa cdr3_nt
NA TRBJ2-2 many TRBV5-5 CASSFLPGELFF TGTGCCAGCAGCTTTTTGCCCGGGGAGCTGTTTTTT
NA TRBJ1-2 NA TRBV29-1 CSVVAEYGYTF TGCAGCGTTGTGGCAGAGTATGGCTACACCTTC
TRBD1 TRBJ2-7 many TRBV2 CASSGQGTIYEQYF TGTGCCAGCAGCGGACAGGGAACCATCTACGAGCAGTACTTC
NA TRBJ2-7 many TRBV5-1 CASRPDTNYEQYF TGCGCCAGCAGGCCGGACACGAACTACGAGCAGTACTTC
NA TRBJ1-1 many TRBV20-1 CSALHREGYTEAFF TGCAGTGCTCTGCACAGGGAGGGGTACACTGAAGCTTTCTTT
NA TRBJ1-3 NA TRBV7-2 CASSLGARVLGNTIYF TGTGCCAGCAGCTTAGGTGCGAGGGTTTTGGGAAACACCATATATTTT
NA TRBJ1-1 NA TRBV29-1 CSAGTEDASF TGCAGCGCTGGGACGGAGGATGCTTCCTTT
TRBD1 TRBJ2-7 few TRBV20-1 CSAARGRTYEQYF TGCAGTGCTGCGAGGGGGCGAACCTACGAGCAGTACTTC
NA TRBJ1-1 once TRBV29-1 CSVTPTSGSGGMNTEAFF TGCAGCGTGACACCGACTAGCGGGAGCGGCGGGATGAACACTGAAGCTTTCTTT
TRBD1 TRBJ2-7 many TRBV13 CASSFSHRGSYEQYF TGTGCCAGCAGCTTCTCCCACAGGGGGAGCTACGAGCAGTACTTC
TRBD2 TRBJ2-2 many TRBV7-9 CASSPTSVQAGELFF TGTGCCAGCAGCCCCACTAGCGTACAAGCCGGGGAGCTGTTTTTT
NA TRBJ2-5 NA TRBV7-9 CASSSRQGLVVTQYF TGTGCCAGCAGCTCCCGGCAAGGTCTGGTTGTGACCCAGTACTTC
NA TRBJ2-7 many TRBV9 CASSPSGGYYEQYF TGTGCCAGCAGCCCATCCGGCGGATACTACGAGCAGTACTTC
NA TRBJ2-7 few TRBV5-5 CASSLNWGYEQYF TGTGCCAGCAGCTTAAACTGGGGCTACGAGCAGTACTTC
TRBD2 TRBJ2-7 NA TRBV10-3 CAISGLAGANEQYF TGTGCCATCAGCGGACTAGCGGGAGCCAACGAGCAGTACTTC
NA TRBJ2-7 many TRBV7-6 CASSFGGGEQYF TGTGCCAGCAGCTTCGGAGGGGGCGAGCAGTACTTC
TRBD1 TRBJ2-7 NA TRBV7-2 CASSLGTGYDEQYF TGTGCCAGCAGCTTAGGGACAGGTTACGACGAGCAGTACTTC
TRBD1 TRBJ2-2 many TRBV7-2 CASSSTRTGGILGGELFF TGTGCCAGCAGCTCGACCAGGACAGGGGGCATCTTAGGCGGGGAGCTGTTTTTT
TRBD2 TRBJ2-7 NA TRBV7-2 CASSSPSGRGYYYEQYF TGTGCCAGCAGCTCGCCTAGCGGGAGGGGATACTACTACGAGCAGTACTTC
NA TRBJ2-2 NA TRBV7-6 CASSSEFGSNTGELFF TGTGCCAGCAGCTCTGAGTTTGGCTCGAACACCGGGGAGCTGTTTTTT
NA TRBJ1-5 many TRBV12-3/TRBV12-4 CASSFSLRRDQPQHF TGTGCCAGCAGTTTTTCCTTGCGTAGGGATCAGCCCCAGCATTTT
NA TRBJ1-1 NA TRBV19 CASSLLGQEEAFF TGTGCCAGTAGTCTGCTGGGGCAAGAGGAAGCTTTCTTT
NA TRBJ2-2 few TRBV2 CASRDSSTGELFF TGTGCCAGCAGGGACAGCAGCACCGGGGAGCTGTTTTTT
NA TRBJ1-6 NA TRBV20-1 CSASGWAGASKSPLHF TGCAGTGCTAGCGGCTGGGCGGGGGCATCGAAGTCACCCCTCCACTTT
NA TRBJ1-4 NA TRBV20-1 CSASSPWTNEKLFF TGCAGTGCTAGTAGCCCATGGACTAATGAAAAACTGTTTTTT
NA TRBJ2-5 NA TRBV7-9 CASSSGFQETQYF TGTGCCAGCAGCTCGGGGTTTCAAGAGACCCAGTACTTC
NA TRBJ1-3 NA TRBV12-3/TRBV12-4 CASTAGTHGNTIYF TGTGCCAGCACTGCCGGGACGCATGGAAACACCATATATTTT
TRBD1 TRBJ1-5 many TRBV6-1 CASSLDRVNRPQHF TGTGCCAGCAGCCTCGACAGGGTTAATCGGCCCCAGCATTTT
TRBD1 TRBJ2-5 many TRBV12-3/TRBV12-4 CASGWTGAQETQYF TGTGCCAGCGGATGGACAGGGGCGCAAGAGACCCAGTACTTC
NA TRBJ1-5 few TRBV2 CASSSTGLYSNQPQHF TGTGCCAGCAGTTCTACAGGGTTGTATAGCAATCAGCCCCAGCATTTT
TRBD1 TRBJ1-2 many TRBV7-8 CASSPGTANYGYTF TGTGCCAGCAGCCCGGGGACAGCTAACTATGGCTACACCTTC
TRBD1 TRBJ2-5 NA TRBV29-1 CSVSTGSGTQYF TGCAGCGTTTCGACAGGGTCGGGGACCCAGTACTTC
TRBD2 TRBJ2-2 NA TRBV5-6 CASSLSPGGGTGELLF TGTGCCAGCAGCCTGTCCCCGGGGGGGGGCACCGGGGAGCTGCTTTTT
NA TRBJ1-1 NA TRBV7-9 CAGSFLPRNTEAFF TGTGCCGGCAGCTTTCTTCCGCGGAACACTGAAGCTTTCTTT
NA TRBJ2-7 NA TRBV24-1 CATSDKPGSSADEQYF TGTGCCACCAGTGATAAACCGGGATCCTCGGCCGACGAGCAGTACTTC
TRBD1 TRBJ2-7 few TRBV27 CASSSRRDRKFSYEQYF TGTGCCAGCAGTTCCCGCCGGGACAGAAAGTTCTCCTACGAGCAGTACTTC
NA TRBJ1-6 few TRBV7-6 CASSSGGVNSPLHF TGTGCCAGCAGCTCGGGGGGAGTCAATTCACCCCTCCACTTT